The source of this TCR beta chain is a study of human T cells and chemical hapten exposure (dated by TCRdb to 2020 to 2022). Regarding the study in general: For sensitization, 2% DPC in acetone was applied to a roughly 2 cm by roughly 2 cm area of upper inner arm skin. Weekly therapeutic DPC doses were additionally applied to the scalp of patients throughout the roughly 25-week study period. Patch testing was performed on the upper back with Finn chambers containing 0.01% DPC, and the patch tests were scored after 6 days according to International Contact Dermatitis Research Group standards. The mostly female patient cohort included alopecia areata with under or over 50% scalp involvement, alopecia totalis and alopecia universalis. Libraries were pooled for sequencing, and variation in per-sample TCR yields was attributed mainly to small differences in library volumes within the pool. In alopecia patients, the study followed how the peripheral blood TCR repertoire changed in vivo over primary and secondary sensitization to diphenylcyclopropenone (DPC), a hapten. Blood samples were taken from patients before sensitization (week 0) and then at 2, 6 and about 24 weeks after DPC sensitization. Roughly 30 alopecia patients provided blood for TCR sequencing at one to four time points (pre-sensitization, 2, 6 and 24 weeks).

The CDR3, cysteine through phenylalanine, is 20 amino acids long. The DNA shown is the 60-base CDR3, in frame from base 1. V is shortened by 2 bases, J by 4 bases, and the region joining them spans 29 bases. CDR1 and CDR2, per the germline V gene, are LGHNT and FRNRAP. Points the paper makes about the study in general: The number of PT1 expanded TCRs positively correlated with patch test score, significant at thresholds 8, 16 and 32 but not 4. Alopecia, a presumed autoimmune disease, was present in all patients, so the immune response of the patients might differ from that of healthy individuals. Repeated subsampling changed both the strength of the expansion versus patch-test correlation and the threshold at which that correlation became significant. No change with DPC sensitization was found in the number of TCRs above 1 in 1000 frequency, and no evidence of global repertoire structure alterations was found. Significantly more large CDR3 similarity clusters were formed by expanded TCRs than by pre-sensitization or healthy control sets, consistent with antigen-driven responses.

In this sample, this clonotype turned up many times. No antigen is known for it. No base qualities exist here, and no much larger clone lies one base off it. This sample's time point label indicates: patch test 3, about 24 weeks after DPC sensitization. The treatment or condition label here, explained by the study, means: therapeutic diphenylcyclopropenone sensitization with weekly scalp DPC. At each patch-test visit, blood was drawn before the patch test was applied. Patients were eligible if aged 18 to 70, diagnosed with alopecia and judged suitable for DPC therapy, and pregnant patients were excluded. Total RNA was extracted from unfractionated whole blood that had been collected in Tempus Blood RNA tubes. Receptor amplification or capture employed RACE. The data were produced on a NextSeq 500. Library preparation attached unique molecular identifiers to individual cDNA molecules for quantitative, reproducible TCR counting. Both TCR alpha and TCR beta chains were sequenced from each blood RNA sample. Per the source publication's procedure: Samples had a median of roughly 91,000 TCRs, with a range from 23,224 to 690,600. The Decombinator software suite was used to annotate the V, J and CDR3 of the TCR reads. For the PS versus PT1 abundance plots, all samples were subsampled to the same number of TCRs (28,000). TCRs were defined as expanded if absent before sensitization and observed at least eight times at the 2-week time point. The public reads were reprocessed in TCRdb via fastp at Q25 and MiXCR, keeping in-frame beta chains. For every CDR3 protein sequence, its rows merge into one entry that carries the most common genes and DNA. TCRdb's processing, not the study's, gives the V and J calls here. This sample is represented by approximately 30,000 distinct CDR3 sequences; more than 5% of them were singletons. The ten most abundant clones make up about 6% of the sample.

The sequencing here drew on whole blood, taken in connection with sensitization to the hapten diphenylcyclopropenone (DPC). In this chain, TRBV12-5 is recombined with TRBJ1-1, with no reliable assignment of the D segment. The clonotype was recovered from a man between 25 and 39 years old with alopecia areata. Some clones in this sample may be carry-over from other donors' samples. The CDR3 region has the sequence CASGLRNPSEWTEAFTEAFF. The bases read TGTGCTAGTGGTTTGCGGAATCCCTCGGAGTGGACTGAAGCTTTCACTGAAGCTTTCTTT.